This T cell receptor (beta chain) was profiled in a study of T-cell memory formation after mild COVID-19 (dated by TCRdb to about 2021). Regarding the complete study: TCR sequence clusters from the two donors were found to be largely donor specific. In a couple of donors, T-cell clones that expanded and contracted after mild COVID-19 were followed by sequencing TCRalpha and TCRbeta repertoires longitudinally. The cohort comprised two young, previously healthy adult volunteers, one female and one male.

Sequencing was performed on an Illumina NovaSeq 6000. cDNA libraries for TCRalpha and TCRbeta were prepared by 5'RACE using constant-segment primers, with sample barcodes and unique molecular identifiers added. RNA was extracted from every sample with Trizol reagent. The libraries were amplified in two PCR steps, and the second step added a second sample barcode and Illumina TruSeq adapters. Sequencing of the libraries was done on an Illumina NovaSeq, producing 2 x 150 bp paired-end reads. The original pipeline was this. Reads were demultiplexed and collapsed into UMI-guided consensus sequences with migec v1.2.7. Using mixcr v2.1.11, UMI consensuses were aligned to TRA and TRB V and J templates and then assembled into clonotypes. Expanded or contracted clonotypes were those called significant by both edgeR and NoisET, with noise models trained on biological replicates. For edgeR calls, the cutoffs were a false discovery rate-adjusted p below 0.01 and a log2 fold-change threshold of 1. PCA with hierarchical clustering of max-normalized trajectories of the 1000 most abundant clonotypes was used as exploratory dynamics analysis. Each responding clone was given a CD4 or CD8 phenotype based on the CD4+ and CD8+ repertoires, which had been sequenced separately. The public sequencing data were trimmed at Q25 with fastp and processed into clonotypes with MiXCR by TCRdb, which kept only in-frame beta chains. A single entry per CDR3 protein holds the most common genes and DNA from its merged rows. These V and J calls rely on TCRdb rather than the paper's analysis. This sample gives roughly 350,000 distinct CDR3 sequences in total; approximately 21% of them show up just once. The ten biggest clones cover roughly an eighth of the sample.

Ficoll-Paque density gradient centrifugation was the method used to isolate PBMCs. Study-level results and caveats: The study included only a couple of mild cases, and larger cohorts that include severe cases with pre-infection samples were judged to be necessary. Clones that contracted from day 15 to 85 showed balanced CD4/CD8 phenotypes, whereas a second wave of clones that expanded from day 15 to 37 leaned towards CD4+. Some responding clones were detected in pre-infection memory, suggesting pre-existing cross-reactive memory T cells joined the SARS-CoV-2 response. Contracting CD4+ clones were located mainly in the CM and EM memory subsets, whereas CD8+ clones were found to be enriched in EMRA. Whether the second-wave clones peaking on day 37 were SARS-CoV-2 specific was not confirmed.

This clonotype was seen a few times. Its recognized antigen is unknown. No clone much larger than this one lies a single base away; base qualities are absent. From its cysteine to its phenylalanine, the CDR3 spans 12 amino acids. Only the CDR3 part of the read is kept: 36 bases, read in frame from the first base. V gives up 5 bases and J gives up 8 bases, and the segment between their germline ends measures 9 bases. Taken from the germline V gene, the CDR1 and CDR2 loops are KGHDR and SFDVKD. The TCR originated in an adult woman who had mild COVID-19 (a few samples of this study predate the infection). The sample titles of this study are shuffled in the database, so cell type and time point are left out; the donor was told from shared clones. Rearrangement joined TRBV24-1 to TRBJ2-1; the D gene cannot be named for sure. Sequencing was carried out using PBMCs or a T cell subset sorted from them (not recorded which). For the CDR3, the sequence is CATSVHGDEQFF. The DNA sequence is as follows: TGTGCCACCAGTGTTCATGGGGATGAGCAGTTCTTC.